The next 29 T cell receptor beta chains were all read from a single sample in a study of T cells in localized non-small cell lung cancer. This table comes from immunoSEQ multiplex PCR, and its TCRdb copy is limited to in-frame clones, with some not included. The data show some 30,000 clones, 85% to 90% seen once. Sequenced material: peripheral blood, taken before any cancer treatment. The receptors come from a female donor over 55 with stage I lung adenocarcinoma.

The chain combines TRBV18 with TRBJ2-5; 7 nucleotides line up with TRBD2. The CDR3 is made up of 17 amino acids. V lost 0 bases and J lost 1; bases outside the gene matches: 8. Germline-derived CDR1 and CDR2 are KGHSH and LQKENI. The CDR3 nucleotides read TGTGCCAGCTCACCACCTTTGGGCGGGAGTCCCCAAGAGACCCAGTACTTC. Amino acid sequence: CASSPPLGGSPQETQYF.

The chain joins TRBV19 to TRBJ1-2; 12 nucleotides match TRBD1. J gave up 6 bases and V 8 bases, and 7 bases lay outside the gene matches. The germline V gene encodes CDR1 LNHDA and CDR2 SQIVND (reference sequence). This CDR3 has 14 residues. In DNA, the CDR3 is TGTGCCAGTGCTGGGACAGGGGGCGTGAATGGCTACACCTTC. It codes for CASAGTGGVNGYTF.

V and J are TRBV12-5 and TRBJ2-7; 12 bases agree with TRBD2. Germline CDR1 reads LGHNT; CDR2 reads FRNRAP. Germline trimming cut 1 base from V and 7 bases from J; bases unmatched to any gene: 14. CDR3 length: 18 residues. The CDR3 reads CASGLAPFRLAGVVEQYF. CDR3 coding DNA: TGTGCTAGTGGTTTGGCACCATTCCGACTAGCGGGAGTAGTAGAGCAGTACTTC.

CDR3 in amino acids: CATGASGELNTEAFF. The CDR3 DNA follows: TGTGCCACCGGGGCTTCGGGCGAATTGAACACTGAAGCTTTCTTT. The chain has TRBV15 and TRBJ1-1, with a tentative D call TRBD1 (5 bases). The CDR3 has 15 amino acids. Germline V lookup: CDR1 LNHNV, CDR2 YYDKDF (reference sequence). The V gene lost 8 bases and the J gene lost 0 bases, with 16 bases spanning the gap. Filled out from reference TRBV15 and TRBJ1-1, the complete variable domain reads DAMVIQNPRYQVTQFGKPVTLSCSQTLNHNVMYWYQQKSSQAPKLLFHYYDKDFNNEADTPDNFQSRRPNTSFCFLDIRSPGLGDTAMYLCATGASGELNTEAFFGQGTRLTVV.

This chain joins TRBV27 and TRBJ2-3, with D possibly being TRBD2 (6 bases). This CDR3 is 14 amino acids long. Germline V gene data show CDR1 as MNHEY and CDR2 as SMNVEV (reference sequence). Trimming left V 5 bases short and J 0 bases short, with 9 bases between. CDR3 DNA sequence: TGTGCCAGCAGTCCGGGGACTAGCACAGATACGCAGTATTTT. Translated: CASSPGTSTDTQYF.

V is TRBV9 and J is TRBJ1-4; D ambiguous. V was pared by 0 bases and J by 0 bases, with 6 bases between. The CDR3 loop spans 15 amino acids. CDR1 and CDR2 (germline): SGDLS, YYNGEE. The CDR3 region is CASSVGDATNEKLFF. The CDR3 nucleotides are TGTGCCAGCAGCGTAGGGGATGCAACTAATGAAAAACTGTTTTTT.

The chain has TRBV27 and TRBJ2-3, with a possible D match to TRBD2 (6 bases). V lost 4 bases and J lost 8, with 13 bases in between. CDR1 is MNHEY and CDR2 is SMNVEV in the germline V gene (reference sequence). This CDR3 has 13 residues. The CDR3 protein is CASSWGDEGTQYF. CDR3 sequence (DNA): TGTGCCAGCAGTTGGGGGGATGAAGGTACGCAGTATTTT.

This clone appeared once. The chain has TRBV29-1 and TRBJ1-1; 8 bases are a match to TRBD1. Germline V CDR1 and CDR2: SQVTM, ANQGSEA. There are 13 residues in the CDR3. Trimming at V came to 6 bases and at J to 0 bases, leaving 3 bases not matched to a gene. CDR3 bases: TGCAGCGTACCGGGACAGGTGAACACTGAAGCTTTCTTT. This gives the protein CSVPGQVNTEAFF.

The V call is TRBV6-5, the J call TRBJ1-5, with 10 bases fitting TRBD1. Looked up from germline, CDR1 is MNHEY and CDR2 is SVGAGI. J gave up 7 bases and V 2 bases, and 5 bases lay outside the gene matches. The CDR3 contains 15 residues. The CDR3 DNA reads TGTGCCAGCAGTTACCAGGACAGGGGGTGGCAGCCCCAGCATTTT. Amino acid sequence: CASSYQDRGWQPQHF.

V and J are TRBV7-2 and TRBJ2-5, with D uncertain. Germline values: CDR1 SGHTA, CDR2 FQGNSA. The V gene lost 1 base and the J gene lost 1 base, with 4 bases spanning the gap. CDR3 length: 13 residues. The CDR3 is CASSLGVQETQYF. The CDR3 nucleotides are TGTGCCAGCAGCTTAGGGGTCCAAGAGACCCAGTACTTC.

This clone was counted between two and nine times. V and J are TRBV30 and TRBJ2-3; D not resolved. Trimming removed 3 bases from V and 4 bases from J, with 8 bases in between. Germline V CDR1 and CDR2: GTSNPN, SVGIG (reference sequence). The length of the CDR3 is 12 residues. The CDR3 coding sequence is TGTGCCTGGAGCCGGAGATCAGATACGCAGTATTTT. It specifies CAWSRRSDTQYF.

The rearrangement uses TRBV18 and TRBJ2-1, with D hard to call. CDR1 is KGHSH and CDR2 is LQKENI in the germline V gene. The CDR3 has 15 residues. Trimming took 0 bases from V and 0 from J, leaving 6 bases between them. CDR3 amino acids: CASSPPLSSYNEQFF. The CDR3 nucleotides are TGTGCCAGCTCACCACCGCTAAGCTCCTACAATGAGCAGTTCTTC.

The chain combines TRBV5-1 with TRBJ1-1; a weak D match, TRBD1 (5 bases). CDR3 length: 17 amino acids. From germline, CDR1 is SGHRS and CDR2 YFSETQ. The ends were cut back, 0 bases at V and 0 bases at J, with 15 bases in the middle. In DNA, the CDR3 is TGCGCCAGCAGCTTGGGATTAACAGGAGAAATGAACACTGAAGCTTTCTTT. It specifies CASSLGLTGEMNTEAFF.

The CDR3 here is CASSLTTASGYNEQFF. The CDR3 DNA sequence: TGTGCCAGCAGCTTAACGACGGCTAGCGGCTACAATGAGCAGTTCTTC. This sequence joins TRBV7-6 and TRBJ2-1, with 7 positions matching TRBD2. In germline, CDR1 is SGHVS, CDR2 FNYEAQ. The CDR3 length is 16 residues. Unmatched junction bases numbered 7, after V lost 2 bases and J lost 3 bases.

This clone occurred once. The J gene is TRBJ2-7, the V gene TRBV7-2, with 8 bases that match TRBD1. Trimming at V came to 3 bases and at J to 2 bases, leaving 3 bases not matched to a gene. Germline CDR1 and CDR2: SGHTA and FQGNSA. The CDR3 covers 14 residues. The CDR3 spells CASSFPTGAYEQYF. For the CDR3, the DNA is TGTGCCAGCAGCTTTCCGACAGGGGCCTACGAGCAGTACTTC.

The chain links TRBV7-8 to TRBJ1-1; D not resolved. Between the trimmed V and J ends, which lost 5 bases and 1 base, there was a span of 14 bases. Germline CDR1 SGHVS, CDR2 FQNEAQ. There are 15 residues in the CDR3. CDR3 sequence (DNA): TGTGCCAGCAGCCCGCCCCAGGCAGGGAACACTGAAGCTTTCTTT. Encoded protein: CASSPPQAGNTEAFF.

Concerning this clone: Germline and junction disagree at one end, which may indicate a read error. This chain connects TRBV11-2 to TRBJ2-7; 9 nucleotides align to TRBD1. In germline, CDR1 is SGHAT, CDR2 FQNNGV. This CDR3 has 11 amino acids. DNA for the CDR3: TGTGCCAGCAGCAGGGACAGGGTACCCACCTTC. It yields the protein CASSRDRVPTF.

The chain recombines TRBV28 with TRBJ1-5, with TRBD1 as a possible D gene (5 bases). Germline V gives CDR1 MDHEN, CDR2 SYDVKM. V was trimmed by 4 bases and J by 4 bases, leaving 17 bases between them. The CDR3 runs 16 residues. CDR3 residues: CASSSGSRAGNQPQHF. CDR3 DNA: TGTGCCAGCAGTTCCGGAAGCAGGGCTGGGAATCAGCCCCAGCATTTT.

The V and J genes are TRBV4-1 and TRBJ2-7, with D perhaps matching TRBD2 (5 bases). CDR3 length: 15 amino acids. Trimming cost V 4 bases and J 4 bases, with 17 bases left between them. Germline V gene sequence: CDR1 MGHRA, CDR2 YSYEKL. CDR3 DNA sequence: TGCGCCAGCAGCCCAGACCCCGGGAATTGGTACGAGCAGTACTTC. This translates into CASSPDPGNWYEQYF.

The chain links TRBV7-2 to TRBJ2-3; D is uncertain. CDR1 is SGHTA and CDR2 is FQGNSA in the germline V gene. The CDR3 consists of 12 residues. V was pared by 6 bases and J by 3 bases, with 7 bases between. In DNA form, the CDR3 reads TGTGCCAGCAGGCGCCCGACAGATACGCAGTATTTT. Its translation is CASRRPTDTQYF.

The rearrangement joins TRBV4-3 to TRBJ2-6; 9 positions agree with TRBD1. The CDR3 sequence is 18 residues long. CDR1 and CDR2 (germline): LGHNA, YSLEER. J lost 0 bases, V lost 0 bases, and 3 bases had no gene match. DNA of the CDR3: TGCGCCAGCAGCCAAGAGACAGGGGGATACTCTGGGGCCAACGTCCTGACTTTC. This translates into CASSQETGGYSGANVLTF.

This sequence joins TRBV30 and TRBJ1-6, with D unresolved. The CDR3 covers 15 residues. Germline assignment: CDR1 GTSNPN and CDR2 SVGIG (reference sequence). V was cut by 0 bases and J by 4 bases, with 10 bases left in between. CDR3 sequence: CAWSVQAPYNSPLHF. The CDR3 region has the DNA TGTGCCTGGAGTGTGCAGGCTCCGTATAATTCACCCCTCCACTTT.

With respect to this clone: The same CDR3 arises from other DNA sequences in this sample as well. The genes are TRBV5-4 and TRBJ2-1, with D perhaps TRBD1 (6 bases). V lost 4 bases and J lost 7, with 9 bases in between. The germline CDR1 and CDR2 sequences are SGHNT and YYREEE (reference sequence). CDR3 length: 12 residues. This chain's CDR3 is CASSLDSNEQFF. CDR3 DNA: TGTGCCAGCAGCCTGGACAGTAATGAGCAGTTCTTC.

With regard to this clone: A junction boundary mismatches the germline segment, possibly from a read error. The chain combines TRBV6-1 with TRBJ2-3; 7 positions agree with TRBD1. From germline, CDR1 is MNHNS and CDR2 SASEGT. The CDR3 is made up of 16 amino acids. As DNA, the CDR3 is TGTGCCAGCAGTGCCGGGGACAGTTCGAGCAGAGATACGCAGTATTTT. It encodes CASSAGDSSSRDTQYF.

The rearrangement joins TRBV5-1 to TRBJ2-2; 13 positions match TRBD2. Germline V gene lookup returns CDR1 SGHRS and CDR2 YFSETQ. V trimming: 4 bases; J trimming: 7 bases; junction bases outside the gene matches: 7. This CDR3 has 16 residues. The CDR3 nucleotides read TGCGCCAGCAGCGGTGGACTAGCGGGAGAAGTCGGGGAGCTGTTTTTT. Its translation is CASSGGLAGEVGELFF.

This chain links TRBV30 with TRBJ2-1, with D possibly TRBD1 on 6 matching bases. Trimming pared 5 bases from V and 7 bases from J, leaving 15 bases between. The germline CDR1 and CDR2 sequences are GTSNPN and SVGIG (reference sequence). The CDR3 has 13 residues. The CDR3 DNA is TGTGCCTGGGGCCCAACCACAGGGAATGAGCAGTTCTTC. It is translated as CAWGPTTGNEQFF.

The V and J genes are TRBV4-3 and TRBJ1-1, with D unclear. The CDR3 runs to 15 residues. The V and J ends lost 1 base and 1 base respectively, with 10 bases between them. The germline V gene encodes CDR1 LGHNA and CDR2 YSLEER. The CDR3 loop is CASSQGLAANTEAFF. The CDR3 DNA reads TGCGCCAGCAGCCAAGGCCTGGCCGCGAACACTGAAGCTTTCTTT.

V is TRBV7-7 and J is TRBJ2-3; 9 nucleotides line up with TRBD1. Germline V lookup: CDR1 SSHAT, CDR2 FNYEAQ (reference sequence). The V segment lost 8 bases and the J segment 4 bases; nucleotides outside the gene matches: 4. The CDR3 totals 13 residues. CDR3 sequence (DNA): TGTGCCAGCGGGACAGGGTGGGCAGATACGCAGTATTTT. This encodes CASGTGWADTQYF.

The chain carries TRBV11-2 and TRBJ2-2; TRBD2 matches at 8 bases. Germline CDR1 is SGHAT and CDR2 is FQNNGV. Trimming removed 8 bases from V and 4 bases from J; junction bases left unmatched: 12. The CDR3 is 16 amino acids. The CDR3 nucleotides read TGTGCCAGCCCACGGGGGGGTAGCGGGGTCACCGGGGAGCTGTTTTTT. Translated, it gives CASPRGGSGVTGELFF.